Following are 21 T cell receptor beta chains from one sample sequenced in a study of OX40 agonist ivuxolimab in advanced cancers. Library prep was done by the immunoSEQ multiplex PCR assay. TCRdb obtained this table from immuneACCESS and retained in-frame rearrangements with V and J assigned. These tables miss some clones; where compared with another copy, unresolved V genes account for less than half of the shortfall, and the remainder is unexplained. The sample records just over 35,000 clones, around 80% of which are singletons. The biggest ten clones account for roughly 25% of the sample. The source was CD4+ or CD8+ T cells sorted from blood, collected in a trial of the OX40 agonist ivuxolimab. These receptors came from an adult with an advanced solid tumor such as melanoma, head and neck, liver or kidney cancer.

V and J are TRBV6-1 and TRBJ2-1, with 8 bases lining up with TRBD1. Germline-derived CDR1 and CDR2 are MNHNS and SASEGT. V lost 4 bases to trimming and J lost 4 bases; unmatched junction nucleotides: 6. The CDR3 contains 15 residues. The CDR3 coding sequence is TGTGCCAGCAGTGGAAGCCGGACAGGGTACAATGAGCAGTTCTTC. It yields the protein CASSGSRTGYNEQFF.

The DNA of the CDR3 is TGTGCCTGGAGGGACTACGAGCAGTACTTC. Translated, it gives CAWRDYEQYF. The V call is TRBV30, the J call TRBJ2-7; D not certain. CDR1 is GTSNPN, CDR2 SVGIG, per germline (reference sequence). The V gene lost 3 bases and the J gene lost 3 bases, with 3 bases spanning the gap. The CDR3 runs 10 residues.

This chain links TRBV7-9 with TRBJ1-1; 7 bases are shared with TRBD1. V lost 5 bases to trimming and J lost 6 bases; unmatched junction nucleotides: 9. CDR3 size: 14 residues. From germline, CDR1 is SEHNR and CDR2 FQNEAQ (reference sequence). As DNA, the CDR3 is TGTGCCAGCAGCCAAACAACAGGGGCCCCTGAAGCTTTCTTT. It translates to CASSQTTGAPEAFF.

This clone has only a few counts. V usage is TRBV6-1 and J usage is TRBJ2-3; D perhaps matches TRBD2 (5 bases). This CDR3 is built from 14 residues. Germline V CDR1 and CDR2: MNHNS, SASEGT. Trimming removed 4 bases at V and 6 bases at J, with 14 bases between. CDR3 sequence: CASSGRLAGDTQYF. The DNA for the CDR3 is TGTGCCAGCAGTGGGAGACTCGCGGGCGATACGCAGTATTTT.

The chain couples TRBV29-1 to TRBJ2-7; D might be TRBD2 (5 bases). CDR1 and CDR2 (germline): SQVTM, ANQGSEA. CDR3 length equals 13 residues. Trimming took 3 bases from V and 2 from J, leaving 11 bases between them. The chain's CDR3 is CSVEVSGTYEQYF. The CDR3 DNA reads as TGCAGCGTTGAGGTATCGGGGACCTACGAGCAGTACTTC.

As concerns this clone: One junction end does not reproduce the germline sequence, and a read error may be involved. Other DNA sequences within the sample encode an identical CDR3. This chain connects TRBV5-1 to TRBJ1-6; no clear D gene. The germline V gene has CDR1 SGHRS and CDR2 YFSETQ. The CDR3 contains 15 residues. As DNA, the CDR3 is TGCGCCAGCAGCTTGGATAGGACGGTTAATTCGCCCCTCCACTTT. It translates to CASSLDRTVNSPLHF.

In this sample, this clone turned up a few times. J is TRBJ1-5 and V is TRBV19; 9 positions agree with TRBD1. V trimming: 5 bases; J trimming: 2 bases; junction bases outside the gene matches: 4. Germline CDR1 is LNHDA and CDR2 is SQIVND (reference sequence). This CDR3 spans 15 amino acids. The CDR3 loop is CASSDRGFGNQPQHF. DNA for the CDR3: TGTGCCAGTAGTGACAGGGGGTTCGGCAATCAGCCCCAGCATTTT.

The rearrangement joins TRBV11-3 to TRBJ1-5; D gene ambiguous. CDR1 SGHNT and CDR2 YENEEA come from the germline V gene. Trimming shortened V by 5 bases and J by 0 bases, and 8 bases separated the two germline ends. The CDR3 has 14 amino acids. This CDR3 reads CASSRRYSNQPQHF. CDR3 in DNA: TGTGCCAGCAGCCGGAGGTATAGCAATCAGCCCCAGCATTTT. The full variable domain, rest sourced from reference TRBV11-3 and TRBJ1-5, is EAGVVQSPRYKIIEKKQPVAFWCNPISGHNTLYWYLQNLGQGPELLIRYENEEAVDDSQLPKDRFSAERLKGVDSTLKIQPAELGDSAVYLCASSRRYSNQPQHFGDGTRLSIL.

Details on this clone: Additional DNA sequences in this sample encode the identical CDR3. V and J are TRBV6-5 and TRBJ1-2, with 10 bases identical to TRBD1. Germline-derived CDR1 and CDR2 are MNHEY and SVGAGI. Losses at the gene ends were 2 bases for V and 5 bases for J; bases not matched to a gene: 5. The CDR3 is made up of 15 amino acids. The CDR3 DNA reads as TGTGCCAGCAGTTACAGGGGGACAGGGGAGTATGGCTACACCTTC. It is translated as CASSYRGTGEYGYTF.

V usage is TRBV19 and J usage is TRBJ2-6; no firm D call. Per germline, CDR1 LNHDA and CDR2 SQIVND (reference sequence). The CDR3 has 15 amino acids. Trimming took 3 bases from V and 0 from J, leaving 6 bases between them. CDR3 residues: CASSIGDSGANVLTF. The DNA for the CDR3 is TGTGCCAGTAGTATTGGCGACTCTGGGGCCAACGTCCTGACTTTC.

The chain uses TRBV5-1 and TRBJ2-3; D may be TRBD2 (5 bases). Germline CDR1 reads SGHRS; CDR2 reads YFSETQ. The ends were cut back, 0 bases at V and 0 bases at J, with 8 bases in the middle. The CDR3 contains 15 residues. CDR3 protein: CASSLDGVSTDTQYF. The CDR3 DNA reads TGCGCCAGCAGCTTGGACGGGGTAAGCACAGATACGCAGTATTTT.

This chain connects TRBV5-1 to TRBJ2-2; 9 positions match TRBD1. In germline, CDR1 is SGHRS, CDR2 YFSETQ. The CDR3 totals 14 residues. J gave up 4 bases and V 2 bases, and 0 bases lay outside the gene matches. CDR3 loop: CASSLQGATGELFF. CDR3 nucleotides: TGCGCCAGCAGCTTACAGGGGGCCACCGGGGAGCTGTTTTTT.

The chain has TRBV9 and TRBJ2-1; the D gene is possibly TRBD1 (6 bases). V lost 3 bases and J 6 bases, leaving 10 bases between the germline ends. The V gene's germline CDR1 is SGDLS and CDR2 YYNGEE. CDR3 length: 13 residues. This CDR3 reads CASSDGTSNEQFF. The CDR3 DNA is TGTGCCAGCAGCGACGGGACAAGCAATGAGCAGTTCTTC.

This clone occurred a few times. The chain combines TRBV28 with TRBJ1-6; no reliable D call. Trimming cost V 3 bases and J 7 bases, with 10 bases left between them. There are 14 residues in the CDR3. The V gene's germline CDR1 is MDHEN and CDR2 SYDVKM. The CDR3 DNA follows: TGTGCCAGCAGTTTCCCCAGAACCAATTCACCCCTCCACTTT. It codes for CASSFPRTNSPLHF.

V usage is TRBV6-5 and J usage is TRBJ1-2; D gene unclear. Between the trimmed V and J ends, which lost 5 bases and 5 bases, there was a span of 9 bases. Germline CDR1 MNHEY, CDR2 SVGAGI. The CDR3 runs to 12 residues. The CDR3 sequence is CASSRDKYGYTF. CDR3 sequence (DNA): TGTGCCAGCAGTAGGGATAAATATGGCTACACCTTC.

The chain links TRBV6-1 to TRBJ1-6, with 8 bases identical to TRBD1. Trimming removed 3 bases from V and 2 bases from J; junction bases left unmatched: 3. CDR3 length equals 16 residues. Germline CDR1 reads MNHNS; CDR2 reads SASEGT. The DNA for the CDR3 is TGTGCCAGCAGTGATTCAGGGGGCACCTATAATTCACCCCTCCACTTT. It translates to CASSDSGGTYNSPLHF.

The chain is built from TRBV27 and TRBJ2-5; 7 bases are shared with TRBD2. V shed 4 bases and J 4 bases; nucleotides not matched to a gene: 3. In germline, CDR1 is MNHEY, CDR2 SMNVEV (reference sequence). The CDR3 contains 13 residues. Here the CDR3 reads CASSSSGLETQYF. CDR3 sequence (DNA): TGTGCCAGCAGTTCTAGCGGACTAGAGACCCAGTACTTC.

The chain uses TRBV12-5 and TRBJ1-1; 12 nucleotides agree with TRBD1. V dropped 3 bases and J dropped 0; count of bases not matched to a gene: 11. CDR3 length: 19 amino acids. Germline V gene lookup returns CDR1 LGHNT and CDR2 FRNRAP. CDR3 residues: CASGFGTGGVLKVNTEAFF. CDR3 bases: TGTGCTAGTGGTTTCGGGACAGGGGGCGTCTTAAAAGTGAACACTGAAGCTTTCTTT.

The table lists this clone with a few counts. V and J are TRBV7-4 and TRBJ1-5; D remains ambiguous. This CDR3 contains 12 residues. Trimming left V 3 bases short and J 7 bases short, with 7 bases between. CDR1 and CDR2 (germline): SGHVT, SQSDAQ. The CDR3 loop reads CASSLRKQPQHF. CDR3 in DNA: TGTGCCAGCAGCTTGCGGAAACAGCCCCAGCATTTT.

This chain uses TRBV6-4 with TRBJ2-3; D is unclear. This CDR3 comprises 15 residues. Germline V gene lookup returns CDR1 MRHNA and CDR2 SNTAGT. V lost 6 bases and J lost 0, with 13 bases in between. CDR3 region: CASRTTGKSTDTQYF. The CDR3 DNA reads as TGTGCCAGCAGGACGACTGGGAAGAGCACAGATACGCAGTATTTT.

This clone was picked up a small number of times. This chain connects TRBV6-1 to TRBJ1-1; D unclear. This CDR3 is built from 13 residues. The germline V gene encodes CDR1 MNHNS and CDR2 SASEGT. The V gene lost 3 bases and the J gene lost 1 base, with 6 bases spanning the gap. CDR3 sequence: CASSEPGNTEAFF. CDR3 nucleotide sequence: TGTGCCAGCAGTGAGCCGGGGAACACTGAAGCTTTCTTT.